This T cell receptor (beta chain) appears in the sequencing data of a study of a mutant IDH1 vaccine in newly diagnosed glioma. At the level of the study: Former treatment meant radiotherapy, temozolomide, or both; the majority had gotten both. Study-level findings and limits: Of the patients, around 93% had vaccine-induced immune responses. Seemingly, pseudoprogression had no relation to changes in the top peripheral T cell clonotypes.

Remarks on this clone: Its antigen is unknown.

Repertoires were generated with immunoSEQ multiplex PCR, while TCRdb's copy carries only in-frame clones and drops some. Found here are 50,000 or so clones, more than 70% of them singletons; the top ten hold approximately 2%. Noted time point: week 5, during vaccination. A 20-mer mutant IDH1 peptide at 300 ug was injected subcutaneously with topical imiquimod. Patients carried new grade 3 or 4 IDH1-mutant astrocytomas lacking nuclear ATRX. CDR1 is KGHSH and CDR2 is LQKENI in the germline V gene. The CDR3 is 13 residues long. V was shortened by 5 bases and J by 3 bases, with 7 bases between the two germline ends.

The chain recombines TRBV18 with TRBJ1-4; D unresolved. Sequences were derived from PBMCs, sampled from a glioma patient whose treatment included an IDH1 peptide vaccine. This TCR came from a woman aged 40-49 years with glioma. The CDR3 sequence: CASSETPNEKLFF. CDR3 coding DNA: TGTGCCAGCTCAGAAACCCCTAATGAAAAACTGTTTTTT.